This T cell receptor (beta chain) was sequenced during a study of cytomegalovirus exposure and HLA in healthy donors. Trimming took off 1 base at V and 2 bases at J, with 15 bases between the two ends. The germline gives CDR1 LNHNV, CDR2 YYDKDF (reference sequence). The CDR3 is 17 amino acids. PCR amplification relied on 60 Vbeta primers (plus 13 Jbeta primers). Measured with immunoSEQ multiplex PCR; TCRdb has only the in-frame clones, and not every one. The sample includes 150,000 to 200,000 clones, over 75% of them seen just once. The sample comprised PBMCs. The V call is TRBV15, the J call TRBJ2-4; D call uncertain. This TCR was sampled from a man aged 18 to 29 in good health and CMV-seronegative. CDR3 nucleotides: TGTGCCACCAGCAGAGGAAGCTCGCGGCGTTCCAAAAACATTCAGTACTTC. Amino acids: CATSRGSSRRSKNIQYF. The variable domain in full, completed from reference TRBV15 and TRBJ2-4, reads DAMVIQNPRYQVTQFGKPVTLSCSQTLNHNVMYWYQQKSSQAPKLLFHYYDKDFNNEADTPDNFQSRRPNTSFCFLDIRSPGLGDTAMYLCATSRGSSRRSKNIQYFGAGTRLSVL.